These T cell receptor beta chains were read from a single sample in a study of beta chain features in type 1 diabetes. Using immunoSEQ multiplex PCR, the repertoire was profiled, and TCRdb retains in-frame clones only, with some absent. The top ten hold about 0.012% of the sample, which has 250,000 to 300,000 clones, about 24% seen once. Sequencing input: naive CD4+ T cells from blood. All receptors come from a woman in her 30s with type 1 diabetes. CDR3s include the opening cysteine and the closing phenylalanine or tryptophan. Each record gives: clone size, J gene, D gene, V gene, CDR3 protein. D genes are given only for firm matches. Only part of the rows carry a size: once, few, many, or a class if the clone is expanded.

few | TRBJ2-2 | - | TRBV29-1 | CSATPSGTIRSGELFF
- | TRBJ2-2 | - | TRBV7-6 | CASSLPLKVARRMFF
few | TRBJ2-1 | TRBD2 | TRBV9 | CASSDSGDSYNEQFF
few | TRBJ1-2 | - | TRBV5-6 | CASSPSIYQLPLYGYTF
- | TRBJ2-7 | TRBD1 | TRBV2 | CASSPGQGSYEQYF
few | TRBJ1-2 | TRBD1 | TRBV7-3 | CASSLTDRGGYTF
- | TRBJ1-1 | - | TRBV5-4 | CASSSYFLNTEAFF
- | TRBJ1-3 | - | TRBV29-1 | CSVTGFGNTIYF
few | TRBJ1-4 | - | TRBV18 | CASSPQVVTGVEKLFF
few | TRBJ2-5 | - | TRBV7-9 | CASRPGSQETQYF
- | TRBJ2-7 | TRBD1 | TRBV23-1 | CASSHHRDSYEQYF
few | TRBJ2-1 | TRBD1 | TRBV4-1 | CASSQTGKMRNEQFF
- | TRBJ2-5 | TRBD2 | TRBV7-2 | CASSFGHGGETQYF
- | TRBJ2-3 | TRBD2 | TRBV5-6 | CASSGIIGRGTDTQYF
- | TRBJ1-2 | - | TRBV15 | CATSINRITNYGYTF
- | TRBJ1-1 | - | TRBV30 | CAWTLAGDTEAFF
- | TRBJ2-1 | TRBD2 | TRBV5-4 | CASSPTSGYNEQFF
- | TRBJ2-3 | - | TRBV19 | CASSIMDYPTQYF
- | TRBJ2-3 | - | TRBV4-1 | CASSQDPSTDTQYF
few | TRBJ2-7 | - | TRBV5-1 | CASRYGQPMPYSHEQYF
- | TRBJ2-7 | - | TRBV13 | CASSPGPGRSYEQYF
few | TRBJ1-2 | - | TRBV18 | CASSPAGYYGYTF
- | TRBJ1-1 | - | TRBV30 | CAWRKWQNTEAFF
few | TRBJ2-7 | TRBD1 | TRBV6-1 | CASSAGTGGYEQYF
- | TRBJ2-2 | - | TRBV30 | CALQPGAFTGELFF
few | TRBJ1-2 | - | TRBV5-1 | CASSLEARVNYGYTF
- | TRBJ1-2 | - | TRBV7-2 | CASSLVGTLYGYTF
few | TRBJ2-5 | - | TRBV20-1 | CSASLRETQYF
- | TRBJ1-1 | TRBD1 | TRBV29-1 | CSVGGTGEWTEAFF
- | TRBJ1-1 | - | TRBV2 | CASKDIISNTEAFF
- | TRBJ1-5 | TRBD1 | TRBV6-6 | CASSVDRVNQPQHF
few | TRBJ2-3 | - | TRBV29-1 | CSGGAVSTDTQYF
few | TRBJ1-2 | - | TRBV29-1 | CSVGDTGDYGYTF
- | TRBJ2-2 | - | TRBV19 | CASSTQDRPNTGELFF
few | TRBJ1-1 | TRBD1 | TRBV30 | CAGIQGTTEAFF
- | TRBJ2-7 | - | TRBV7-2 | CASSTGTSFYEQYF
few | TRBJ2-6 | TRBD1 | TRBV7-3 | CASSPTGSGANVLTF
- | TRBJ1-4 | - | TRBV4-1 | CASSRTGNSNEKLFF
- | TRBJ2-7 | TRBD1 | TRBV7-9 | CASSPGTDEQYF
few | TRBJ1-2 | - | TRBV7-9 | CASPGINYGYTF
- | TRBJ2-5 | - | TRBV7-9 | CASSEQGPETQYF
- | TRBJ2-1 | TRBD2 | TRBV10-3 | CAISGLAVYDNEQFF
- | TRBJ2-1 | TRBD2 | TRBV7-3 | CASSLWSSGSYEQFF
- | TRBJ2-3 | TRBD2 | TRBV25-1 | CASSESASGSADTQYF
- | TRBJ1-2 | TRBD1 | TRBV10-3 | CAISLGTANFGYTF
few | TRBJ1-5 | - | TRBV6-6 | CASHTGMGNQPQHF
- | TRBJ1-2 | TRBD1 | TRBV29-1 | CSANRGDGYTF